These 6 T cell receptor beta chains came from one sample sequenced in a study of T-cell reconstitution after alpha-beta-depleted transplantation in children. For TCRbeta, the library was prepared with unique molecular identifiers. TCRdb fed the PCR reads into MiXCR, producing one record per CDR3 protein. The sample comprises hundreds of thousands of distinct CDR3 sequences, approximately 32% of which are singletons, and about 2.3% rests with the top ten. The specimen was PBMCs from the stem cell graft donor, collected from the stem cell graft. The receptors originated from a human donor who donated a stem cell graft to a child with aplastic anemia.

This chain links TRBV6-4 with TRBJ2-3; TRBD2 matches at 8 bases. The CDR3 extends over 17 amino acids. Germline V lookup: CDR1 MRHNA, CDR2 SNTAGT. J gave up 0 bases and V 9 bases, and 14 bases lay outside the gene matches. The CDR3 loop reads CARNRTSSILSTDTQYF. CDR3 DNA sequence: TGTGCCAGGAACAGGACTAGCTCGATTTTAAGCACAGATACGCAGTATTTT.

This clonotype showed up just once. The J gene is TRBJ2-5, the V gene TRBV7-2; TRBD1 is a possible D gene (6 bases). The CDR3 is 18 residues long. Germline CDR1 SGHTA, CDR2 FQGNSA. The V end was cut by 0 bases, the J end by 2 bases, with 19 bases between. The CDR3 here is CASSLAGASYRGQETQYF. The CDR3 nucleotides are TGTGCCAGCAGCTTAGCGGGGGCCAGTTACCGGGGACAAGAGACCCAGTACTTC.

The V gene is TRBV11-3, the J gene TRBJ1-2; no clear D gene. Germline CDR1 is SGHNT and CDR2 is YENEEA. Trimming pared 0 bases from V and 8 bases from J, leaving 16 bases between. The CDR3 is 15 residues long. CDR3 region: CASSLDRQAALGYTF. The CDR3 DNA reads as TGTGCCAGCAGCTTAGATCGGCAGGCCGCCCTAGGCTACACCTTC.

The chain uses TRBV6-2 or TRBV6-3 and TRBJ2-1; 7 bases fit TRBD2. J gave up 2 bases and V 6 bases, and 13 bases lay outside the gene matches. The CDR3 extends over 17 amino acids. Looked up from germline, CDR1 is MNHEY and CDR2 is SVGEGT. In nucleotides, the CDR3 is TGTGCCAGCAGCTATCTCTCACCGGGAGGAACCTACAATGAGCAGTTCTTC. It encodes CASSYLSPGGTYNEQFF.

V and J are TRBV28 and TRBJ2-7; D is possibly TRBD2 (5 bases). The V end lost 8 bases, the J end lost 0 bases, and 14 bases lay between the germline ends. This CDR3 contains 14 residues. Germline CDR1 MDHEN, CDR2 SYDVKM. Here the CDR3 DNA reads TGTGCCAGCCAACGGGCGGGTATCTCCTACGAGCAGTACTTC. It encodes CASQRAGISYEQYF.

The chain is built from TRBV7-9 and TRBJ1-3, with a possible D match to TRBD1 (5 bases). Trimming stripped 5 bases from V and 4 bases from J, with 18 bases between. This CDR3 has 16 amino acids. The germline CDR1 and CDR2 sequences are SEHNR and FQNEAQ (reference sequence). The CDR3 DNA reads TGTGCCAGCAGCCATCCCCAGCCGGGGCGCGGAAACACCATATATTTT. Its translation: CASSHPQPGRGNTIYF.